What follows are 2 T cell receptor beta chains derived from one specimen sequenced in a study of cytomegalovirus exposure and HLA in healthy donors. The protocol was immunoSEQ multiplex PCR, while the TCRdb copy is restricted to in-frame clones and leaves out a portion. Of some 310,000 clones in the sample, roughly 87% are singletons; the top ten hold roughly 0.96%. Material: PBMCs. The receptors come from a man aged 25-45 years in good health and CMV-seronegative.

The chain has TRBV4-2 and TRBJ2-3, with 7 positions matching TRBD2. Losses at the gene ends were 0 bases for V and 1 base for J; bases not matched to a gene: 7. Germline V lookup: CDR1 LGHNA, CDR2 YNFKEQ. The CDR3 spans 17 residues. CDR3 DNA: TGTGCCAGCAGCCAAGATGGCATCCGGGAGGGCACAGATACGCAGTATTTT. The encoded protein is CASSQDGIREGTDTQYF.

This chain uses TRBV4-3 with TRBJ2-1; 9 bases are shared with TRBD2. Germline V CDR1 and CDR2: LGHNA, YSLEER. The CDR3 length is 17 residues. The V gene end was trimmed by 0 bases and the J gene end by 5 bases; junction bases not matched to a gene: 8. The CDR3 DNA reads as TGCGCCAGCAGCCAAGAACCAGCGGGGGGCCTCCACAATGAGCAGTTCTTC. Its translation is CASSQEPAGGLHNEQFF.